The 21 T cell receptor beta chains presented below share a single source sample, sequenced in a study of T cells after yellow fever vaccination. TCRdb reanalysed the 5' RACE reads using MiXCR and keeps one entry per CDR3 protein. The table lists approximately 340,000 distinct CDR3 sequences, 8.5% to 10% of them singletons. Sequences were derived from PBMCs, sampled on the day of the first yellow fever vaccination. These receptors all come from a man aged 18-30 years who received the YFV17D yellow fever vaccine.

The chain joins TRBV6-5 to TRBJ2-1; D unclear. The V gene's germline CDR1 is MNHEY and CDR2 SVGAGI. The CDR3 contains 15 residues. Trimming pared 2 bases from V and 3 bases from J, leaving 11 bases between. CDR3 protein: CASSYPPINYNEQFF. DNA of the CDR3: TGTGCCAGCAGTTACCCCCCTATCAACTACAATGAGCAGTTCTTC.

This clonotype was seen only a few times. The CDR3 protein is CASSVLGSDAGELFF. The CDR3, as DNA: TGTGCCAGCAGCGTACTTGGAAGCGACGCCGGGGAGCTGTTTTTT. V is TRBV9 and J is TRBJ2-2; no definite D call. CDR1 and CDR2 from the germline V gene are SGDLS and YYNGEE. V lost 1 base and J lost 6, with 13 bases in between. The CDR3 contains 15 residues.

The chain combines TRBV18 with TRBJ1-4, with D unclear. Germline assignment: CDR1 KGHSH and CDR2 LQKENI. This CDR3 has 16 amino acids. V was trimmed by 3 bases and J by 0 bases, leaving 11 bases between them. The chain's CDR3 is CASSPRVEATNEKLFF. CDR3 DNA sequence: TGTGCCAGCTCACCGAGGGTTGAGGCAACTAATGAAAAACTGTTTTTT.

This clonotype was seen at least ten times. This sequence joins TRBV5-1 and TRBJ1-1, with unresolved D. This CDR3 region has 16 residues. The V and J ends lost 4 bases and 1 base respectively, with 17 bases between them. Looked up from germline, CDR1 is SGHRS and CDR2 is YFSETQ. This chain's CDR3 is CASSPNPGGKNTEAFF. CDR3 DNA: TGCGCCAGCAGCCCCAACCCCGGAGGAAAGAACACTGAAGCTTTCTTT.

This clonotype came up a few times. This chain connects TRBV4-3 to TRBJ2-5; no definite D call. CDR3 length: 14 amino acids. Germline loops: CDR1 LGHNA, CDR2 YSLEER. The V end was cut by 0 bases, the J end by 6 bases, with 11 bases between. Here the CDR3 reads CASSQDSPGQTQYF. The CDR3 DNA follows: TGCGCCAGCAGCCAAGATAGCCCCGGACAGACCCAGTACTTC.

DNA of the CDR3: TGCAGTGCTAGCTTTATACAGGGTTATGGCTACACCTTC. Encoded protein: CSASFIQGYGYTF. The genes are TRBV20-1 and TRBJ1-2; possible D gene TRBD1, 6 bases. This CDR3 contains 13 residues. CDR1 is DFQATT, CDR2 SNEGSKA, per germline (reference sequence). V lost 3 bases and J lost 5, with 13 bases in between.

This clonotype was detected only a few times. The rearrangement links TRBV6-5 to TRBJ2-7; D remains unclear. The CDR3 extends over 13 amino acids. V lost 0 bases and J lost 4, with 7 bases in between. In germline, CDR1 is MNHEY, CDR2 SVGAGI. Written as DNA, the CDR3 is TGTGCCAGCAGTTACTCGAAATTGTACGAGCAGTACTTC. This gives the protein CASSYSKLYEQYF.

This clonotype was seen repeatedly, ten times or more. This chain connects TRBV27 to TRBJ1-1; 9 nucleotides agree with TRBD1. This CDR3 is built from 14 residues. The V segment lost 3 bases and the J segment 10 bases; nucleotides outside the gene matches: 9. Germline values: CDR1 MNHEY, CDR2 SMNVEV (reference sequence). CDR3 loop: CASSFRDRAPGAFF. For the CDR3, the DNA is TGTGCCAGCAGTTTCCGGGACAGGGCACCGGGAGCTTTCTTT.

This clonotype turned up a few times. The chain combines TRBV4-1 with TRBJ2-2; TRBD2 might be the D (6 bases). V lost 8 bases, J lost 3 bases, and 16 bases lay in between. The CDR3 runs 15 residues. Per the germline V gene, CDR1 is MGHRA and CDR2 is YSYEKL. The CDR3 protein is CASGWAERDTGELFF. Written as DNA, the CDR3 is TGCGCCAGCGGGTGGGCGGAGCGGGACACCGGGGAGCTGTTTTTT.

The gene calls are TRBV10-3 and TRBJ2-1, with D perhaps TRBD1 or TRBD2 (5 bases each). Germline CDR1 and CDR2: ENHRY and SYGVKD. Trimming cost V 10 bases and J 9 bases, with 22 bases left between them. The CDR3 totals 14 residues. CDR3: CATHGGREGGEQFF. The DNA of the CDR3 is TGTGCCACCCACGGAGGCAGGGAAGGTGGTGAGCAGTTCTTC.

The CDR3 here is CASSVEPSSNTGELFF. CDR3 bases: TGTGCCAGCAGCGTAGAGCCTAGTTCGAACACCGGGGAGCTGTTTTTT. The chain links TRBV9 to TRBJ2-2; D call uncertain. V was cut by 0 bases and J by 0 bases, with 9 bases left in between. The CDR3 spans 16 residues. The germline V gene has CDR1 SGDLS and CDR2 YYNGEE. The whole variable domain, remainder taken from reference TRBV9 and TRBJ2-2, is DSGVTQTPKHLITATGQRVTLRCSPRSGDLSVYWYQQSLDQGLQFLIQYYNGEERAKGNILERFSAQQFPDLHSELNLSSLELGDSALYFCASSVEPSSNTGELFFGEGSRLTVL.

The V and J genes are TRBV15 and TRBJ2-2; 13 bases fit TRBD2. The CDR3 sequence is 16 residues long. V lost 5 bases, J lost 6 bases, and 6 bases stayed unmatched. Germline V gives CDR1 LNHNV, CDR2 YYDKDF (reference sequence). The DNA of the CDR3 is TGTGCCACCAGCGGGCGACTAGCGGGGGGCGCCGGGGAGCTGTTTTTT. Residues: CATSGRLAGGAGELFF.

This clonotype was picked up a small number of times. The chain carries TRBV18 and TRBJ1-5; the D gene is possibly TRBD1 (5 bases). Germline assignment: CDR1 KGHSH and CDR2 LQKENI. V was trimmed by 0 bases and J by 5 bases, leaving 14 bases between them. This CDR3 comprises 16 residues. The CDR3 DNA follows: TGTGCCAGCTCACCACCTGGGACGGTGGATTATCAGCCCCAGCATTTT. It encodes CASSPPGTVDYQPQHF.

The chain carries TRBV7-8 and TRBJ2-3, with 8 bases fitting TRBD2. Trimming removed 5 bases from V and 0 bases from J; junction bases left unmatched: 4. The CDR3 runs to 15 residues. CDR1 is SGHVS and CDR2 is FQNEAQ in the germline V gene. Here the CDR3 DNA reads TGTGCCAGCAGCACCCGACTAGCGAGCACAGATACGCAGTATTTT. Translating it yields CASSTRLASTDTQYF. Complete variable domain (other parts from reference TRBV7-8 and TRBJ2-3): GAGVSQSPRYKVAKRGQDVALRCDPISGHVSLFWYQQALGQGPEFLTYFQNEAQLDKSGLPSDRFFAERPEGSVSTLKIQRTQQEDSAVYLCASSTRLASTDTQYFGPGTRLTVL.

V is TRBV20-1 and J is TRBJ2-3; TRBD2 aligns across 9 bases. This CDR3 has 15 residues. J gave up 0 bases and V 6 bases, and 7 bases lay outside the gene matches. CDR1 DFQATT and CDR2 SNEGSKA come from the germline V gene (reference sequence). The CDR3 is CSAPRAGGSTDTQYF. The CDR3 nucleotides are TGCAGTGCCCCAAGAGCGGGGGGAAGCACAGATACGCAGTATTTT.

J is TRBJ2-5 and V is TRBV5-6; 8 bases are a match to TRBD1. CDR1 SGHDT and CDR2 YYEEEE come from the germline V gene. After removal of 1 base from V and 5 bases from J, the junction contained 4 bases not matched to a gene. This CDR3 spans 14 amino acids. This chain's CDR3 is CASSLYHRGETQYF. CDR3 nucleotides: TGTGCCAGCAGCTTGTATCACAGGGGGGAGACCCAGTACTTC.

This clonotype showed up just a few times. The genes are TRBV6-2 or TRBV6-3 and TRBJ2-7, with D perhaps given as TRBD1 or TRBD2 (5 bases each). V was clipped by 2 bases and J by 2 bases, with 10 bases between them. This CDR3 region has 14 residues. Germline values: CDR1 MNHEY, CDR2 SVGEGT. In DNA, the CDR3 is TGTGCCAGCAGTTACGGCCAGGGACCCTACGAGCAGTACGTC. It specifies CASSYGQGPYEQYV.

The gene calls are TRBV9 and TRBJ2-1; 8 bases line up with TRBD2. Germline CDR1 SGDLS, CDR2 YYNGEE. Trimming took 3 bases from V and 4 from J; bases not matched to a gene: 6. This CDR3 spans 15 amino acids. CDR3: CASSARGGGYNEQFF. The DNA of the CDR3 is TGTGCCAGCAGCGCACGGGGGGGCGGGTACAATGAGCAGTTCTTC.

V usage is TRBV7-3 and J usage is TRBJ2-1; D not certain. The CDR3 runs to 12 residues. Per the germline V gene, CDR1 is SGHTA and CDR2 is FQGTGA. Between the trimmed V and J ends, which lost 5 bases and 10 bases, there was a span of 12 bases. The DNA of the CDR3 is TGTGCCAGCAGCGTTACTTCGGGCGAGCAGTTCTTC. It is translated as CASSVTSGEQFF.

This clonotype showed up just a few times. V and J are TRBV4-1 and TRBJ2-1, with D possibly TRBD2 on 5 matching bases. V lost 1 base and J lost 6, with 16 bases in between. This CDR3 spans 16 amino acids. Germline V gene lookup returns CDR1 MGHRA and CDR2 YSYEKL. The CDR3 spells CASSQGWGVRINEQFF. The CDR3, as DNA: TGCGCCAGCAGCCAAGGGTGGGGAGTACGGATCAATGAGCAGTTCTTC.

This clonotype showed up just a few times. V and J are TRBV12-3 or TRBV12-4 and TRBJ1-1; D remains unclear. V lost 2 bases to trimming and J lost 1 base, with 8 bases between them. This CDR3 comprises 14 residues. The CDR3 loop reads CASSLWRGNTEAFF. CDR3 sequence (DNA): TGTGCCAGCAGTTTATGGCGCGGGAACACTGAAGCTTTCTTT.